These 14 T cell receptor beta chains share one sample of origin, sequenced in a study of blood T cell repertoires in COVID-19. Only in-frame clones appear in the TCRdb table, and some are missing; sequencing was by immunoSEQ multiplex PCR. The profile shows 220,000 or so clones, less than 90% of them singletons. The sequenced sample was peripheral blood. These receptors originate from a woman aged 55 to 70 who had recovered from COVID-19.

The chain joins TRBV5-4 to TRBJ1-1, with TRBD1 matching 9 bases. CDR3 length: 14 residues. Germline V CDR1 and CDR2: SGHNT, YYREEE (reference sequence). The V and J ends lost 1 base and 5 bases, in that order; junction bases with no gene match: 3. The CDR3 spells CASSLKGTGTEAFF. In nucleotides, the CDR3 is TGTGCCAGCAGCTTGAAAGGGACAGGGACTGAAGCTTTCTTT.

The chain is built from TRBV12-5 and TRBJ1-2; 10 positions match TRBD1. V lost 4 bases and J lost 6; bases outside the gene matches: 2. The CDR3 extends over 13 amino acids. Germline V gene sequence: CDR1 LGHNT, CDR2 FRNRAP. The CDR3, as DNA: TGTGCTAGTGGTTGGACAGGGGGTCATGGCTACACCTTC. This sequence encodes CASGWTGGHGYTF.

The chain joins TRBV10-3 to TRBJ1-5; D is ambiguous. The germline CDR1 and CDR2 sequences are ENHRY and SYGVKD. V was shortened by 4 bases and J by 4 bases, with 8 bases between the two germline ends. The CDR3 totals 13 residues. The CDR3 DNA reads as TGTGCCATCAGTGTAGGCGGAAATCAGCCCCAGCATTTT. Protein sequence: CAISVGGNQPQHF.

The chain has TRBV20-1 and TRBJ1-2; D is possibly TRBD1 (5 bases). This CDR3 has 12 residues. Trimming removed 3 bases from V and 9 bases from J, with 14 bases in between. Germline CDR1 reads DFQATT; CDR2 reads SNEGSKA (reference sequence). The CDR3 is CSASSREPSYTF. CDR3 in DNA: TGCAGTGCTAGTTCCAGGGAACCCAGCTACACCTTC.

The chain has TRBV7-8 and TRBJ2-3, with TRBD2 matching over 7 bases. Germline CDR1 SGHVS, CDR2 FQNEAQ. The V gene end was trimmed by 5 bases and the J gene end by 6 bases; junction bases not matched to a gene: 17. The CDR3 loop spans 17 amino acids. Here the CDR3 reads CASSPWGSGALRDTQYF. CDR3 coding DNA: TGTGCCAGCAGCCCCTGGGGGAGCGGGGCCCTGCGGGATACGCAGTATTTT. Supplemented by reference TRBV7-8 and TRBJ2-3, the full variable domain reads GAGVSQSPRYKVAKRGQDVALRCDPISGHVSLFWYQQALGQGPEFLTYFQNEAQLDKSGLPSDRFFAERPEGSVSTLKIQRTQQEDSAVYLCASSPWGSGALRDTQYFGPGTRLTVL.

This clone was recorded once. The CDR3 loop reads CAGAPAGGTDTQYF. CDR3 sequence (DNA): TGTGCCGGCGCCCCGGCGGGGGGCACAGATACGCAGTATTTT. This chain uses TRBV10-3 with TRBJ2-3; 7 positions match TRBD2. The J segment lost 1 base and the V segment lost 11 bases, leaving 9 bases of the junction unmatched. CDR1 is ENHRY and CDR2 is SYGVKD in the germline V gene. This CDR3 has 14 residues.

CDR3 amino acids: CASGGGSYEQYF. The CDR3 DNA reads TGTGCCAGCGGGGGGGGGTCCTACGAGCAGTACTTC. The chain carries TRBV6-5 and TRBJ2-7; 7 bases match TRBD2. Germline V gene data show CDR1 as MNHEY and CDR2 as SVGAGI. The V and J ends lost 8 bases and 1 base, in that order; junction bases with no gene match: 2. The CDR3 length is 12 residues.

This chain links TRBV5-4 with TRBJ2-3; TRBD2 matches at 8 bases. J was trimmed by 0 bases and V by 1 base; bases with no gene match: 4. CDR1 and CDR2 (germline): SGHNT, YYREEE (reference sequence). The CDR3 length is 16 residues. Here the CDR3 reads CASSLWRGVSTDTQYF. In DNA form, the CDR3 reads TGTGCCAGCAGCTTGTGGCGGGGGGTTAGCACAGATACGCAGTATTTT.

The chain has TRBV7-9 and TRBJ1-1, with 10 bases lining up with TRBD1. Looked up from germline, CDR1 is SEHNR and CDR2 is FQNEAQ (reference sequence). Trimming at V came to 5 bases and at J to 5 bases, leaving 5 bases not matched to a gene. CDR3 size: 14 residues. The CDR3 nucleotides read TGTGCCAGCAGCGAACGGACAGGGGGAACTGAAGCTTTCTTT. Residues: CASSERTGGTEAFF.

The chain links TRBV4-1 to TRBJ2-1; TRBD2 aligns across 9 bases. Germline CDR1 and CDR2: MGHRA and YSYEKL. This CDR3 is built from 18 residues. V was pared by 1 base and J by 0 bases, with 7 bases of the junction left unmatched. The CDR3: CASSQGASGGFSYNEQFF. The CDR3 DNA reads TGCGCCAGCAGCCAAGGGGCGAGCGGGGGGTTCTCCTACAATGAGCAGTTCTTC.

A note on this clone: In the same sample, other DNA sequences code for this CDR3. The rearrangement uses TRBV19 and TRBJ1-1; tentative D call: TRBD1 (5 bases). Germline CDR1 is LNHDA and CDR2 is SQIVND (reference sequence). This CDR3 comprises 14 residues. Trimming stripped 3 bases from V and 2 bases from J, with 10 bases between. The chain's CDR3 is CASSIGGGNTEAFF. Here the CDR3 DNA reads TGTGCCAGTAGTATCGGCGGGGGTAACACTGAAGCTTTCTTT.

The chain combines TRBV6-5 with TRBJ1-3; TRBD1 matches 7 bases. The CDR3 extends over 14 amino acids. V gave up 7 bases and J gave up 3 bases; unmatched junction bases: 6. CDR1 and CDR2 (germline): MNHEY, SVGAGI. CDR3 DNA sequence: TGTGCCAGCACCGAGGGGGCGCGTGGAAACACCATATATTTT. Translation gives CASTEGARGNTIYF.

The rearrangement uses TRBV6-2 or TRBV6-3 and TRBJ1-1; TRBD1 might be the D (6 bases). Germline assignment: CDR1 MNHEY and CDR2 SVGEGT. The CDR3 length is 11 residues. Between the trimmed V and J ends, which lost 5 bases and 11 bases, there was a span of 12 bases. CDR3 residues: CASSTGSIAFF. The CDR3 nucleotides read TGTGCCAGCAGTACAGGGAGTATTGCTTTCTTT.

V gene TRBV15 combines with J gene TRBJ1-2, with TRBD1 matching 7 bases. Germline V gene lookup returns CDR1 LNHNV and CDR2 YYDKDF (reference sequence). Germline trimming cut 3 bases from V and 0 bases from J; bases unmatched to any gene: 7. The CDR3 covers 16 residues. The CDR3 spells CATSRERGTANYGYTF. For the CDR3, the DNA is TGTGCCACCAGCAGGGAAAGGGGGACAGCTAACTATGGCTACACCTTC.